The 19 T cell receptor beta chains below were found in one sample sequenced in a study of CD8+CD57+ T cells in acquired aplastic anemia. Sequencing involved patients with CD8+CD57+ cell expansion previously shown by flow cytometry. TCR beta VDJ combinations and CDR3 sequences were profiled from genomic DNA. TCRdb recomputed calls from the reads with MiXCR, one row per CDR3 protein. The data contain 150,000 to 200,000 distinct CDR3 sequences, roughly 63% of them singletons. Sequenced material: sorted CD4+, CD8+, or CD8+CD57+ T cells (not recorded which) from PBMCs. The source of these receptors is a human donor with aplastic anemia.

This clonotype showed up many times. V usage is TRBV6-5 and J usage is TRBJ2-1, with D uncertain. Germline lookup yields CDR1 MNHEY and CDR2 SVGAGI. Trimming removed 0 bases from V and 4 bases from J, with 4 bases in between. CDR3 length equals 13 residues. The CDR3 loop reads CASSYSRYNEQFF. CDR3 DNA sequence: TGTGCCAGCAGTTACTCCAGGTACAATGAGCAGTTCTTC.

This clonotype showed up many times. The chain has TRBV2 and TRBJ1-6; D is unresolved. The V end lost 6 bases, the J end lost 4 bases, and 13 bases lay between the germline ends. The CDR3 is 15 amino acids. The germline gives CDR1 SNHLY, CDR2 FYNNEI. This CDR3 is CASRPGRGYNSPLHF. DNA for the CDR3: TGTGCCAGCAGACCGGGCCGAGGGTATAATTCACCCCTCCACTTT.

V and J are TRBV10-3 and TRBJ2-3, with D perhaps TRBD2 (6 bases). The CDR3 is 15 amino acids. Germline CDR1 reads ENHRY; CDR2 reads SYGVKD. Trimming stripped 7 bases from V and 0 bases from J, with 14 bases between. CDR3 region: CAINPGLSSTDTQYF. Here the CDR3 DNA reads TGTGCCATCAATCCGGGACTTTCTAGCACAGATACGCAGTATTTT.

This chain links TRBV19 with TRBJ1-5, with D unresolved. The ends were cut back, 7 bases at V and 0 bases at J, with 13 bases in the middle. Germline V gene sequence: CDR1 LNHDA, CDR2 SQIVND (reference sequence). This CDR3 has 15 amino acids. CDR3 region: CASNEALYSNQPQHF. The CDR3 region has the DNA TGTGCCAGTAATGAAGCACTCTATAGCAATCAGCCCCAGCATTTT. Looking up the rest from reference TRBV19 and TRBJ1-5 gives the full variable domain: DGGITQSPKYLFRKEGQNVTLSCEQNLNHDAMYWYRQDPGQGLRLIYYSQIVNDFQKGDIAEGYSVSREKKESFPLTVTSAQKNPTAFYLCASNEALYSNQPQHFGDGTRLSIL.

Concerning this clonotype itself: Since a much larger clone is just one base distant, this may be a read error. The chain uses TRBV6-5 and TRBJ2-7; perhaps TRBD1 as D (6 bases). V was shortened by 2 bases and J by 7 bases, with 12 bases between the two germline ends. This CDR3 has 13 residues. Germline lookup yields CDR1 MNHEY and CDR2 SVGAGI. The CDR3 region is CASSYPMDREQYF. Written as DNA, the CDR3 is TGTGCCAGCAGTTACCCGATGGACAGAGAGCAGTACTTC.

This clonotype was observed many times. V and J are TRBV6-1 and TRBJ1-5, with D uncertain. With 6 bases removed from V and 0 bases from J, the gap between germline ends came to 18 bases. Per the germline V gene, CDR1 is MNHNS and CDR2 is SASEGT. The CDR3 runs 17 residues. CDR3 in amino acids: CASRRVLLGYSNQPQHF. CDR3 nucleotides: TGTGCCAGCAGAAGGGTGCTCCTCGGGTATAGCAATCAGCCCCAGCATTTT.

There are a few counts of this clonotype. The V call is TRBV9, the J call TRBJ2-7; 10 bases are shared with TRBD1. Per the germline V gene, CDR1 is SGDLS and CDR2 is YYNGEE. Losses at the gene ends were 3 bases for V and 3 bases for J; bases not matched to a gene: 0. CDR3 length equals 13 residues. CDR3 region: CASSGDRGYEQYF. CDR3 DNA sequence: TGTGCCAGCAGCGGGGACAGGGGCTACGAGCAGTACTTC.

The gene calls are TRBV20-1 and TRBJ2-3, with a weak D call TRBD2 (7 bases). Germline V gene sequence: CDR1 DFQATT, CDR2 SNEGSKA (reference sequence). The CDR3 has 14 amino acids. Trimming left V 5 bases short and J 2 bases short, with 14 bases between. This CDR3 reads CSAFYRGATDTQYF. In nucleotides, the CDR3 is TGCAGTGCTTTTTACCGGGGGGCCACAGATACGCAGTATTTT.

Worth noting for this clonotype: A much larger clone lies one base from this, so it may be a read error. This chain's CDR3 is CASSLGGENLFF. CDR3 in DNA: TGTGCCAGCAGCTTGGGCGGGGAAAATCTGTTTTTT. The chain uses TRBV11-1 and TRBJ1-4; D not certain. Germline assignment: CDR1 SGHAT and CDR2 FQDESV (reference sequence). The CDR3 has 12 amino acids.

The rearrangement links TRBV20-1 to TRBJ1-2, with no clear D. The CDR3 extends over 11 amino acids. V lost 6 bases to trimming and J lost 8 bases, with 13 bases between them. From germline, CDR1 is DFQATT and CDR2 SNEGSKA (reference sequence). This CDR3 reads CSAWSSQGYTF. In nucleotides, the CDR3 is TGCAGTGCATGGTCCAGCCAGGGCTACACCTTC.

The chain joins TRBV29-1 to TRBJ2-7; D gene unclear. This CDR3 has 13 amino acids. The V end was cut by 5 bases, the J end by 0 bases, with 11 bases between. Looked up from germline, CDR1 is SQVTM and CDR2 is ANQGSEA. CDR3 in DNA: TGCAGCGTTCGGTCAGCTACCTCCTACGAGCAGTACTTC. This codes for CSVRSATSYEQYF.

Notes on this clonotype: This may be a read error: a much more frequent sequence differs by one nucleotide. Given the absence of the conserved phenylalanine or tryptophan at the CDR3 end, a read error is likely. The rearrangement uses TRBV7-2 and TRBJ1-2, with a possible D match to TRBD1 (5 bases). This CDR3 is built from 13 residues. V dropped 5 bases and J dropped 0 bases, with 7 bases sitting between them. From germline, CDR1 is SGHTA and CDR2 FQGNSA. This CDR3 is CASSQGPNYGYTL. In nucleotides, the CDR3 is TGTGCCAGCAGCCAGGGACCTAACTATGGCTACACCCTC.

V and J are TRBV6-5 and TRBJ2-7; D is unresolved. V dropped 10 bases and J dropped 0 bases, with 13 bases sitting between them. This CDR3 comprises 13 residues. Germline-derived CDR1 and CDR2 are MNHEY and SVGAGI. The CDR3 sequence: CATRHRISYEQYF. DNA for the CDR3: TGTGCCACCCGGCACCGGATCTCCTACGAGCAGTACTTC.

This clonotype was observed a handful of times. This may be a read error: a much more frequent sequence differs by one nucleotide. This chain joins TRBV4-1 and TRBJ2-2, with D perhaps TRBD2 (6 bases). CDR3 length equals 13 residues. Germline lookup yields CDR1 MGHRA and CDR2 YSYEKL. The CDR3 is CASSPRAGGELSF. Written as DNA, the CDR3 is TGCGCCAGCAGCCCGAGGGCAGGAGGGGAGCTGTCTTTT.

This clonotype was detected a few times. This chain joins TRBV6-1 and TRBJ1-6, with TRBD1 matching over 7 bases. Germline V gene sequence: CDR1 MNHNS, CDR2 SASEGT. The CDR3 loop spans 14 amino acids. The V and J ends lost 4 bases and 7 bases, in that order; junction bases with no gene match: 4. CDR3 sequence reads: CASSVAGGNSPLHF. The DNA of the CDR3 is TGTGCCAGCAGTGTTGCAGGGGGGAATTCACCCCTCCACTTT.

V usage is TRBV10-3 and J usage is TRBJ1-2; D remains unclear. The V gene lost 10 bases and the J gene lost 6 bases, with 21 bases spanning the gap. The CDR3 extends over 14 amino acids. Germline V lookup: CDR1 ENHRY, CDR2 SYGVKD. This CDR3 is CATLGGRVLDGYTF. The CDR3 DNA reads as TGTGCCACACTTGGAGGGAGGGTCCTAGATGGCTACACCTTC.

The chain recombines TRBV19 with TRBJ1-4; TRBD1 is a possible D gene (6 bases). The CDR3 spans 14 residues. Looked up from germline, CDR1 is LNHDA and CDR2 is SQIVND (reference sequence). The germline V and J ends were trimmed by 5 bases and 8 bases, with 15 bases remaining between them. The CDR3 DNA sequence: TGTGCCAGTAGTGCTATTGACAGGAAGGAAAAACTGTTTTTT. This gives the protein CASSAIDRKEKLFF.

This clonotype was counted only a few times. V gene TRBV7-9 combines with J gene TRBJ1-6; 7 nucleotides align to TRBD1. With 6 bases clipped from V and 7 bases from J, the junction kept 6 bases outside the gene matches. This CDR3 is built from 14 residues. Germline CDR1 reads SEHNR; CDR2 reads FQNEAQ (reference sequence). The DNA for the CDR3 is TGTGCCAGCAGTAAGGGGGCCGGGAATTCACCCCTCCACTTT. It specifies CASSKGAGNSPLHF.

The rearrangement joins TRBV6-5 to TRBJ1-2; 8 positions match TRBD1. CDR1 and CDR2 (germline): MNHEY, SVGAGI. The trim removed 5 bases at V and 4 bases at J, leaving 9 bases unmatched. The CDR3 has 15 amino acids. This CDR3 is CASSPNPGGFYGYTF. CDR3 DNA sequence: TGTGCCAGCAGTCCCAATCCAGGGGGCTTCTATGGCTACACCTTC.